Listed here are 9 T cell receptor beta chains from one sample, sequenced in a study of beta chain features in type 1 diabetes. Expressed TCRB transcripts got sequenced, as all isolated RNA was reverse transcribed. Assay used: immunoSEQ multiplex PCR; TCRdb lists only in-frame clones, some missing. The sample has a few hundred thousand clones; approximately 16% are singletons. General study results and limits: TCRB CDR3 length was moderately but significantly reduced in all four CD4+ subsets of Type 1 diabetes patients.

Antigens of these TCRs are unknown. Sequencing input: naive CD4+ T cells from blood. These receptors were obtained from a man aged 25-45 years with type 1 diabetes.

The V and J genes are TRBV7-9 and TRBJ2-3, with a weak D call TRBD1 (6 bases). The ends were cut back, 4 bases at V and 10 bases at J, with 15 bases in the middle. The CDR3 is made up of 13 amino acids. Germline V gene sequence: CDR1 SEHNR, CDR2 FQNEAQ (reference sequence). CDR3 protein: CASSSYREVAQYF. For the CDR3, the DNA is TGTGCCAGCAGCTCTTACAGGGAAGTGGCGCAGTATTTT. The full variable domain, with the rest looked up from reference TRBV7-9 and TRBJ2-3, is DTGVSQNPRHKITKRGQNVTFRCDPISEHNRLYWYRQTLGQGPEFLTYFQNEAQLEKSRLLSDRFSAERPKGSFSTLEIQRTEQGDSAMYLCASSSYREVAQYFGPGTRLTVL.

This clone was picked up a small number of times. The V and J genes are TRBV5-1 and TRBJ2-1, with D possibly matching TRBD1 (6 bases). The CDR3 length is 13 residues. Germline V gene sequence: CDR1 SGHRS, CDR2 YFSETQ. The germline V and J ends were trimmed by 5 bases and 6 bases, with 12 bases remaining between them. For the CDR3, the DNA is TGCGCCAGCAGGTCGGACAGTTTCAATGAGCAGTTCTTC. It codes for CASRSDSFNEQFF.

This clone was detected only a few times. The chain combines TRBV29-1 with TRBJ2-5; D is perhaps TRBD1 (6 bases). With 3 bases removed from V and 5 bases from J, the gap between germline ends came to 13 bases. This CDR3 comprises 13 residues. The germline CDR1 and CDR2 sequences are SQVTM and ANQGSEA. The CDR3 here is CSVDGQGKETQYF. As DNA, the CDR3 is TGCAGCGTTGATGGGCAGGGGAAGGAGACCCAGTACTTC.

This clone was counted a few times. The V gene is TRBV6-5, the J gene TRBJ2-7; the match to TRBD2 covers 12 bases. In germline, CDR1 is MNHEY, CDR2 SVGAGI. J gave up 12 bases and V 6 bases, and 9 bases lay outside the gene matches. The CDR3 contains 13 residues. The chain's CDR3 is CASRGLAGGLAYF. As DNA, the CDR3 is TGTGCCAGCAGGGGCCTAGCGGGAGGGCTGGCGTACTTC.

There are a few counts of this clone. V is TRBV6-5 and J is TRBJ2-5, with D perhaps TRBD2 (6 bases). Germline V lookup: CDR1 MNHEY, CDR2 SVGAGI. The CDR3 is 13 amino acids. V lost 2 bases and J 4 bases, leaving 8 bases between the germline ends. For the CDR3, the DNA is TGTGCCAGCAGTTACGGCGGGATAGAGACCCAGTACTTC. It is translated as CASSYGGIETQYF.

The CDR3 DNA follows: TGTGCCAGCAGCCGGGGAGGAGACAATCAGCCCCAGCATTTT. This sequence encodes CASSRGGDNQPQHF. This chain uses TRBV5-6 with TRBJ1-5; D is ambiguous. Trimming pared 4 bases from V and 3 bases from J, leaving 11 bases between. The CDR3 has 14 residues. Germline V gene lookup returns CDR1 SGHDT and CDR2 YYEEEE.

Only a few counts were recorded for this clone. V usage is TRBV9 and J usage is TRBJ2-7; the match to TRBD2 covers 8 bases. Germline trimming cut 0 bases from V and 2 bases from J; bases unmatched to any gene: 4. From germline, CDR1 is SGDLS and CDR2 YYNGEE. The length of the CDR3 is 15 residues. In DNA form, the CDR3 reads TGTGCCAGCAGCGTAGGTAGCGGGACTACCTACGAGCAGTACTTC. Protein: CASSVGSGTTYEQYF.

This clone was counted between two and nine times. The genes are TRBV6-6 and TRBJ1-5; D unclear. Trimming pared 7 bases from V and 2 bases from J, leaving 15 bases between. The germline V gene has CDR1 MNHNY and CDR2 SVGAGI (reference sequence). This CDR3 contains 15 residues. The CDR3 DNA reads TGTGCCAGCACCAACGTAGGGAAGGGCAATCAGCCCCAGCATTTT. This codes for CASTNVGKGNQPQHF.

Here the CDR3 reads CATPGELSGANVLTF. CDR3 DNA: TGTGCCACCCCCGGGGAGCTCTCTGGGGCCAACGTCCTGACTTTC. The V and J genes are TRBV7-9 and TRBJ2-6; D is perhaps TRBD2 (5 bases). Germline V lookup: CDR1 SEHNR, CDR2 FQNEAQ (reference sequence). Trimming cost V 10 bases and J 0 bases, with 13 bases left between them. CDR3 size: 15 residues.